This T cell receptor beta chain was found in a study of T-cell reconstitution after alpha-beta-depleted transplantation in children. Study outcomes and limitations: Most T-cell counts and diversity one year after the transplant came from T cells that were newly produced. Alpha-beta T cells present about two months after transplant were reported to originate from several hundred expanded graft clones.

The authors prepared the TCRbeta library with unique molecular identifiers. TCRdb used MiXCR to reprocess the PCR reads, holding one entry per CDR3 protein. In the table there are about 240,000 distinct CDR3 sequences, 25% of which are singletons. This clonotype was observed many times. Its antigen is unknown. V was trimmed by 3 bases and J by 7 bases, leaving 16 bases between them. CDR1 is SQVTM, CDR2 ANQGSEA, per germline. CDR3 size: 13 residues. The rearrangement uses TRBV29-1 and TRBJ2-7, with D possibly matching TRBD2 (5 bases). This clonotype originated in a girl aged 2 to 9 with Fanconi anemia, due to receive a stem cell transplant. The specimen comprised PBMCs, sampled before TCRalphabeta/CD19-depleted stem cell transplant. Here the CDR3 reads CSVEVPGVGEQYF. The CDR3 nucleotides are TGCAGCGTTGAGGTCCCCGGGGTAGGTGAGCAGTACTTC.